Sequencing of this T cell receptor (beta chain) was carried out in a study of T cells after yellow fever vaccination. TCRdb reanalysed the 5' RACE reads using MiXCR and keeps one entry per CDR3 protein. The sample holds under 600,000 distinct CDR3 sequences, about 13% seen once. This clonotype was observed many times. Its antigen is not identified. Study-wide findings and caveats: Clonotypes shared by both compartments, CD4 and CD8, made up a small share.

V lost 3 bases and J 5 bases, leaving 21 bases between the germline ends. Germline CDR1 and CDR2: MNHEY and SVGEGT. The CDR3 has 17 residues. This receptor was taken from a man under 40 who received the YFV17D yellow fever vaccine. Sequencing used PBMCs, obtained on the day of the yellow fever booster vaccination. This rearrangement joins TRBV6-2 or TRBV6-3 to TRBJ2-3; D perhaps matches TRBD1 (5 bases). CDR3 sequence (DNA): TGTGCCAGCAGTTATCGGGCAGGGCAGCCCAATGGAGATACGCAGTATTTT. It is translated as CASSYRAGQPNGDTQYF.